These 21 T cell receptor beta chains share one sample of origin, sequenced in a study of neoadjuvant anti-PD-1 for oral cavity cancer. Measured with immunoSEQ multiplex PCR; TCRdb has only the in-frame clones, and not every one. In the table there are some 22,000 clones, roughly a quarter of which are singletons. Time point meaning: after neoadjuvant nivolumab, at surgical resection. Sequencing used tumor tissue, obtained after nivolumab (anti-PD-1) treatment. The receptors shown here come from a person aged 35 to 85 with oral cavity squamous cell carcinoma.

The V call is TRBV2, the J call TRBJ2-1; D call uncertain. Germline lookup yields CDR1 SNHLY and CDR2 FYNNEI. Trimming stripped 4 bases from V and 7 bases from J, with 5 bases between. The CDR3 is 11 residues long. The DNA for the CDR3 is TGTGCCAGCAGTGGTTATAATGAGCAGTTCTTC. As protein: CASSGYNEQFF.

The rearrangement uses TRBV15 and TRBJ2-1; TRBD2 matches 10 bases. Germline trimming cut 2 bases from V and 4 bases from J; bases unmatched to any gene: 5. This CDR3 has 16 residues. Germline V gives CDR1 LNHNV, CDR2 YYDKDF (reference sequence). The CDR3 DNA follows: TGTGCCACCAGCAGAAATCTGGGACTAGCGTACAATGAGCAGTTCTTC. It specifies CATSRNLGLAYNEQFF. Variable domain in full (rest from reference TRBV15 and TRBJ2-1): DAMVIQNPRYQVTQFGKPVTLSCSQTLNHNVMYWYQQKSSQAPKLLFHYYDKDFNNEADTPDNFQSRRPNTSFCFLDIRSPGLGDTAMYLCATSRNLGLAYNEQFFGPGTRLTVL.

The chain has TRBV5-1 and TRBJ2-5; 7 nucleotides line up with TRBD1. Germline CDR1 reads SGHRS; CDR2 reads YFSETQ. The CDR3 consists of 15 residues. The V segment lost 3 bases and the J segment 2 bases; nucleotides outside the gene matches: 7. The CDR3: CASSSLGRGQETQYF. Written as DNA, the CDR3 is TGCGCCAGCAGCTCCTTGGGCAGGGGGCAAGAGACCCAGTACTTC.

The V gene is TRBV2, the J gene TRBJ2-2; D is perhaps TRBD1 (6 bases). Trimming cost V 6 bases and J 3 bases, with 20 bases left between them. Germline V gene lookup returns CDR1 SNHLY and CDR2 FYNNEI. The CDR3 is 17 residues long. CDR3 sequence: CASSRYPQGSHTGELFF. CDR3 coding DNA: TGTGCCAGCAGCCGATACCCCCAGGGGTCCCACACCGGGGAGCTGTTTTTT.

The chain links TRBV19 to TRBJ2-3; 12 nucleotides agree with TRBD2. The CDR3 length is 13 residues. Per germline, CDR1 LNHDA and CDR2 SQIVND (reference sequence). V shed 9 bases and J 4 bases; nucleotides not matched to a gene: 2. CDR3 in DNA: TGTGCCAGCGGGACTAGCGGGCCAGATACGCAGTATTTT. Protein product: CASGTSGPDTQYF. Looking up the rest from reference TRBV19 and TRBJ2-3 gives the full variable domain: DGGITQSPKYLFRKEGQNVTLSCEQNLNHDAMYWYRQDPGQGLRLIYYSQIVNDFQKGDIAEGYSVSREKKESFPLTVTSAQKNPTAFYLCASGTSGPDTQYFGPGTRLTVL.

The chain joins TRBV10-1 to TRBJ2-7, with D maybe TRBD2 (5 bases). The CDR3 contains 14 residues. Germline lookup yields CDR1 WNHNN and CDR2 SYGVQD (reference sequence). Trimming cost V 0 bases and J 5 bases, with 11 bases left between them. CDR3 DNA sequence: TGCGCCAGCAGTGAGTCTCGCATCGGGGACGAGCAGTACTTC. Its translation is CASSESRIGDEQYF.

CDR3 bases: TGTGCCAGCAGCTTAACAGGGTTTGACTACGAGCAGTACTTC. It specifies CASSLTGFDYEQYF. The V and J genes are TRBV7-8 and TRBJ2-7; a weak D match, TRBD1 (6 bases). The CDR3 totals 14 residues. The V gene's germline CDR1 is SGHVS and CDR2 FQNEAQ. The V and J ends lost 2 bases and 3 bases respectively, with 11 bases between them.

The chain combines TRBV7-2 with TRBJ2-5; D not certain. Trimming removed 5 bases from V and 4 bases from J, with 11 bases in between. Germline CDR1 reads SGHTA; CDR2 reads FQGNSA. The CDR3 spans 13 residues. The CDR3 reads CASSPKWGETQYF. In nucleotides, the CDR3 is TGTGCCAGCAGCCCGAAGTGGGGAGAGACCCAGTACTTC.

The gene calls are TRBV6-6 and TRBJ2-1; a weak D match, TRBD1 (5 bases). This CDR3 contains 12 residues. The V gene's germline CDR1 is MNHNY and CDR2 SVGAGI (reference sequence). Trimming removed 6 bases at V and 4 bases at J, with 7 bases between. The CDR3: CASSYRYNEQFF. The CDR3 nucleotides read TGTGCCAGCAGCTACAGGTACAATGAGCAGTTCTTC.

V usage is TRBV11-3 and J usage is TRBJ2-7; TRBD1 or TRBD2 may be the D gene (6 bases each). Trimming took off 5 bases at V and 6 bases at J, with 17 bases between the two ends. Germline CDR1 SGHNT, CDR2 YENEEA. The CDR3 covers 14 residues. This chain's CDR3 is CASSHASEGGEQYF. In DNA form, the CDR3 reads TGTGCCAGCAGCCACGCATCAGAGGGGGGCGAGCAGTACTTC.

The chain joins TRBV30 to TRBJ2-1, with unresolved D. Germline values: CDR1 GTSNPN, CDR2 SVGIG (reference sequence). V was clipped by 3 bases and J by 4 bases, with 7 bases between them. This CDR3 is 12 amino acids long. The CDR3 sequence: CAWSRKYNEQFF. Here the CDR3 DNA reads TGTGCCTGGAGCAGAAAATACAATGAGCAGTTCTTC.

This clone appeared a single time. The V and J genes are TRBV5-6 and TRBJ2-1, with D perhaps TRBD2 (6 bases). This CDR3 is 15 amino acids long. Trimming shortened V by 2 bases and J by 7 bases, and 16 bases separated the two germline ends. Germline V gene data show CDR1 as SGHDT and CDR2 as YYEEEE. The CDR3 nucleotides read TGTGCCAGCAGCTTTAATCCAGCGGGCTTGAATGAGCAGTTCTTC. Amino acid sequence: CASSFNPAGLNEQFF.

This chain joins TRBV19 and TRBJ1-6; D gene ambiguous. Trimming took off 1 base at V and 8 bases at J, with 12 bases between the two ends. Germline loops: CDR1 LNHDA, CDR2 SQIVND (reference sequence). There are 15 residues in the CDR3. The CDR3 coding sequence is TGTGCCAGTAGTATAGGGCAGGCATTCTATTCACCCCTCCACTTT. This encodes CASSIGQAFYSPLHF.

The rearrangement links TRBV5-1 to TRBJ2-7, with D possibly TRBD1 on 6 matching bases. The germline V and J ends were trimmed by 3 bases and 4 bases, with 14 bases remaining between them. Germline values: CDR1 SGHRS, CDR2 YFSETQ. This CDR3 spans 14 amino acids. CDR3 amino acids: CASSSGAAGYEQYF. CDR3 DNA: TGCGCCAGCAGCTCAGGGGCCGCCGGTTACGAGCAGTACTTC.

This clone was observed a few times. The CDR3: CASSPRPQDNEQFF. In nucleotides, the CDR3 is TGTGCCAGCAGCCCAAGACCACAGGATAATGAGCAGTTCTTC. The chain recombines TRBV9 with TRBJ2-1; possibly TRBD1 for D (5 bases). Germline CDR1 SGDLS, CDR2 YYNGEE. V dropped 4 bases and J dropped 7 bases, with 15 bases sitting between them. The CDR3 extends over 14 amino acids. Full variable domain (outside the CDR3, taken from reference TRBV9 and TRBJ2-1): DSGVTQTPKHLITATGQRVTLRCSPRSGDLSVYWYQQSLDQGLQFLIQYYNGEERAKGNILERFSAQQFPDLHSELNLSSLELGDSALYFCASSPRPQDNEQFFGPGTRLTVL.

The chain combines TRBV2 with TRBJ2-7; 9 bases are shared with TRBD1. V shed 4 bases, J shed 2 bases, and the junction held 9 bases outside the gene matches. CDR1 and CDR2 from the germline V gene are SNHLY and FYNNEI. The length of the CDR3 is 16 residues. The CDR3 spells CASSAPRTGAAYEQYF. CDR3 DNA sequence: TGTGCCAGCAGTGCCCCCAGGACAGGGGCCGCCTACGAGCAGTACTTC.

CDR3 in amino acids: CASSPPRGRTEAFF. DNA for the CDR3: TGTGCCAGCAGCCCTCCCAGGGGGCGCACTGAAGCTTTCTTT. The rearrangement links TRBV11-2 to TRBJ1-1, with 8 bases identical to TRBD1. The CDR3 consists of 14 residues. With 5 bases clipped from V and 4 bases from J, the junction kept 6 bases outside the gene matches. Germline CDR1 is SGHAT and CDR2 is FQNNGV. The full variable domain, in which reference TRBV11-2 and TRBJ1-1 provide the parts outside the CDR3, is EAGVAQSPRYKIIEKRQSVAFWCNPISGHATLYWYQQILGQGPKLLIQFQNNGVVDDSQLPKDRFSAERLKGVDSTLKIQPAKLEDSAVYLCASSPPRGRTEAFFGQGTRLTVV.

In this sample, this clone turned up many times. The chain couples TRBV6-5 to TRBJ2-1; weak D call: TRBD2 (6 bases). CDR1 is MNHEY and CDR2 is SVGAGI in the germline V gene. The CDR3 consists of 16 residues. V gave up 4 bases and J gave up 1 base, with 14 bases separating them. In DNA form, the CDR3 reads TGTGCCAGCAGTTCCCGACTAGTTTGGTCCTACAATGAGCAGTTCTTC. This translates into CASSSRLVWSYNEQFF.

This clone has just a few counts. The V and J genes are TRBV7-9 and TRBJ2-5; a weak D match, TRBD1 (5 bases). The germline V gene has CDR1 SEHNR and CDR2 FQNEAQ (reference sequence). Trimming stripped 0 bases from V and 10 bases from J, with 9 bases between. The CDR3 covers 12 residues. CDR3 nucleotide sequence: TGTGCCAGCAGCTTAGCTCGGACACGCCAGTACTTC. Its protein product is CASSLARTRQYF.

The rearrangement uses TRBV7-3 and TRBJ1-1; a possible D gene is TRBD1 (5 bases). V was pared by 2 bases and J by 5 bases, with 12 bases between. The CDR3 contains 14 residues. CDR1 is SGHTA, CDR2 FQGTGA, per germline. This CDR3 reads CASSLRGYGTEAFF. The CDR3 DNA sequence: TGTGCCAGCAGCTTACGGGGGTATGGGACTGAAGCTTTCTTT.

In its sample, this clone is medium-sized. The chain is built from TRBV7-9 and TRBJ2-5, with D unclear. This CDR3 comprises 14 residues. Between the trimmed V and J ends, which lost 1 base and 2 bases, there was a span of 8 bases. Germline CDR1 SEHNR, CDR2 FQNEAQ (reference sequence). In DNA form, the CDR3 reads TGTGCCAGCAGCTTAGTATCCGGACAAGAGACCCAGTACTTC. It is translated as CASSLVSGQETQYF.